This record looks at one T cell receptor beta chain sequence and its context. The V and J ends lost 2 bases and 5 bases respectively, with 10 bases between them. The CDR3 has 14 residues. CDR1 and CDR2 from the germline V gene are SGHDT and YYEEEE. This record belongs to a study of blood T cell repertoires in COVID-19. Study-wide background: Sites in the United States, Italy and Spain provided acute and convalescent COVID-19 samples. Sample material is recorded as cDNA or gDNA derived from T cells, B-cell-depleted T cells, or PBMCs.

In the study's own analysis: Quantification of nucleated cells was approximated via reference gene primer amplification. This table comes from immunoSEQ multiplex PCR, and its TCRdb copy is limited to in-frame clones, with some not included. The D gene and trimming were derived from the DNA, and the V and J assignments and clone size from that table. Here the sample spans 80,000 or so clones, about 88% being singletons. This clonotype was sampled from a human donor in a cohort sampled during active COVID-19. This chain joins TRBV5-6 and TRBJ1-4; D gene ambiguous. Sequencing was done on a sample of peripheral blood. Here the CDR3 reads CASSFGGENEKLFF. The CDR3 DNA sequence: TGTGCCAGCAGCTTTGGTGGGGAGAATGAAAAACTGTTTTTT.